Listed below are T cell receptor beta chains from one sample, sequenced in a study of blood T cells in healthy people across ages. TCRdb reanalysed the 5' RACE reads using MiXCR and keeps one entry per CDR3 protein. The table records around 700,000 distinct CDR3 sequences, roughly 25% of them present only once. The same data also contributed to another study, on T cells of mothers and their children.

Sequenced material: blood. The receptors were sampled from a boy younger than 18 in good health. The CDR3 runs from the conserved cysteine through the conserved F or W. D genes are given only for firm matches. Clone size is stated in some rows and not others, as once, few, many or a class when expanded.

size,V,D,length,J,DNA,CDR3
few,TRBV12-3/TRBV12-4,NA,14,TRBJ1-6,TGTGCCAGCAGCCTGACCGCTACGAATTCACCCCTCCACTTT,CASSLTATNSPLHF
NA,TRBV5-6,NA,16,TRBJ1-5,TGTGCCAGCAGCCCATCGGAGGCAGGGCGCAATCAGCCCCAGCATTTT,CASSPSEAGRNQPQHF
NA,TRBV11-2,NA,14,TRBJ2-1,TGTGCCGTCGGGCGGGACTCGGTCCCCAATGAGCAGTTCTTC,CAVGRDSVPNEQFF
NA,TRBV24-1,NA,17,TRBJ2-3,TGTGCCACCAGTCGGTCCGACGGCAGGGAGAGGATCAAAGCGCAGTATTTT,CATSRSDGRERIKAQYF
many,TRBV28,TRBD1,15,TRBJ2-7,TGTGCCAGCAGTTTAGGGACAGGGGTCTCCTACGAGCAGTACTTC,CASSLGTGVSYEQYF
few,TRBV4-2,TRBD2,15,TRBJ2-4,TGTGCCAGCAGCCCCCAAAGCGGGGAAGCAAACATTCAGTACTTC,CASSPQSGEANIQYF
few,TRBV11-2,NA,14,TRBJ2-2,TGTGCCAGCAGCCCGCTAGCGATCCCCGGGGAGCTGTTTTTT,CASSPLAIPGELFF
few,TRBV29-1,NA,12,TRBJ2-1,TGCAGTTATGTTCTAGCGAGGAATGAGCAGTTCTTC,CSYVLARNEQFF
NA,TRBV7-2,TRBD2,15,TRBJ2-7,TGTGCCAGCAGCTTAGGTAGCGGGGGGGTGTACGAGCAGTACTTC,CASSLGSGGVYEQYF
few,TRBV28,NA,15,TRBJ2-5,TGTGCCAGCAAAGGAGGGTCCTTAATTCAAGAGACCCAGTACTTC,CASKGGSLIQETQYF
NA,TRBV10-3,NA,15,TRBJ2-5,TGTGCCATCAGTGAAGGCGTACAGGGTGGCGAGACCCAGTACTTC,CAISEGVQGGETQYF
NA,TRBV12-5,TRBD2,15,TRBJ2-5,TGTGCTAGTGGCCCTAGCGGGGTGTACCAAGAGACCCAGTACTTC,CASGPSGVYQETQYF
NA,TRBV28,NA,22,TRBJ2-5,TGTGCCAGCAGGATGGATCACAGGGACCACGATACGCCGGCCGGAAACCAAGAGACCCAGTACTTC,CASRMDHRDHDTPAGNQETQYF
NA,TRBV4-1,TRBD2,15,TRBJ2-7,TGCGCCAGCAGCCAAGGTCCTAGCGGGAGTGTCGAGCAGTACTTC,CASSQGPSGSVEQYF
few,TRBV6-5,NA,15,TRBJ2-5,TGTGCCAGCAGTTACTCGGACAGTGGCTTCGAGACCCAGTACTTC,CASSYSDSGFETQYF
few,TRBV5-1,TRBD2,15,TRBJ2-5,TGCGCCACCCAGAGGACTAGCGGGGTACGCGAGACCCAGTACTTC,CATQRTSGVRETQYF
few,TRBV7-8,NA,12,TRBJ2-1,TGTGCCAGCAGCCCTGGGTTCTATGAGCAGTTCTTC,CASSPGFYEQFF
few,TRBV5-1,TRBD1,17,TRBJ2-7,TGCGCCAGCAGCGGGACCGCCGGGACAGGGGAAGTCTACGAGCAGTACTTC,CASSGTAGTGEVYEQYF
NA,TRBV16,NA,12,TRBJ1-1,TGTGCCAGCAGCCAACTTTACAGGGACGCTTTCTTT,CASSQLYRDAFF
NA,TRBV20-1,TRBD2,14,TRBJ2-7,TGCAGTGCTAGTCTAGCGGGAGTTCTCGACGAGCAGTACTTC,CSASLAGVLDEQYF